Described below is a single T cell receptor (beta chain) sequence and its context. No antigen is known for it. In germline, CDR1 is SGHVS, CDR2 FQNEAQ. This CDR3 has 12 residues. Deletions cut 5 bases from V and 4 bases from J, with 6 bases between. This sample was taken from a study of graft-versus-host responses after intestinal transplantation. Study-wide context: Each of the recipients got a multivisceral, liver-intestinal, or isolated intestinal transplant. All recipients got anti-thymocyte globulin induction, then tacrolimus and steroids for roughly three years.

Study results and limitations: GvH clones were found in recipient marrow; some appeared first in ileum or blood. Association was observed between peak circulating GvH clone levels and early post-transplant HvG declines.

Measured with immunoSEQ multiplex PCR; TCRdb has only the in-frame clones, and not every one. The data show some 120,000 clones, with 85% to 95% seen just once and roughly 1.2% held by the top ten. This specimen consisted of unstimulated CD8+ T cells sorted from spleen or lymph node cells, obtained before transplant. The receptor comes from a human donor who was the organ donor for an intestinal transplant. V and J are TRBV7-8 and TRBJ1-3; the D is unclear. CDR3 amino acids: CASSGVGNTIYF. In DNA form, the CDR3 reads TGTGCCAGCAGCGGAGTCGGAAACACCATATATTTT.